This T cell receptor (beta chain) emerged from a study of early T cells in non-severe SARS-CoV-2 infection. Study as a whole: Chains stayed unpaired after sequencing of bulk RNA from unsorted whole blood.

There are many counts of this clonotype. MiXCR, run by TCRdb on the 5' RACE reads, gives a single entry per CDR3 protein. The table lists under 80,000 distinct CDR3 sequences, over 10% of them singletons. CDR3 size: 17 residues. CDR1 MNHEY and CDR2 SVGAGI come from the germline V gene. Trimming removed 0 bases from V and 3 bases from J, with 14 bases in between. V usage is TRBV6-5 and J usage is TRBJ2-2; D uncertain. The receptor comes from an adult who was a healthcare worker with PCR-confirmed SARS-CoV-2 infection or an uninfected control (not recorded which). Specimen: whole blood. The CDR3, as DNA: TGTGCCAGCAGTTACTCGAGCCGGCTAACCCACACCGGGGAGCTGTTTTTT. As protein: CASSYSSRLTHTGELFF.